These 20 T cell receptor beta chains share one sample of origin, sequenced in a study of human T cells and chemical hapten exposure. Noted time point: patch test 1, 2 weeks after DPC sensitization. The treatment denotes: therapeutic diphenylcyclopropenone sensitization with weekly scalp DPC. In TCRdb, the RACE reads were re-called with MiXCR into one record per CDR3 protein. The table includes about 340,000 distinct CDR3 sequences, around 7% detected once. Here the sequenced sample was whole blood, taken in connection with sensitization to the hapten diphenylcyclopropenone (DPC). These receptors were collected from a woman younger than 30 with alopecia areata. Some clones in this sample may be carry-over from other donors' samples.

This clonotype was observed many times. The gene calls are TRBV6-5 and TRBJ2-7; D unresolved. CDR1 and CDR2 (germline): MNHEY, SVGAGI. Trimming cost V 4 bases and J 2 bases, with 15 bases left between them. The CDR3 contains 15 residues. The CDR3 protein is CASSSGDTSAYEQYF. The CDR3 DNA is TGTGCCAGCAGTTCGGGTGACACCTCAGCCTACGAGCAGTACTTC.

V and J are TRBV29-1 and TRBJ1-1, with D possibly TRBD1 on 6 matching bases. Germline CDR1 and CDR2: SQVTM and ANQGSEA. The ends were cut back, 2 bases at V and 1 base at J, with 17 bases in the middle. CDR3 length equals 16 residues. The CDR3 loop reads CSVEPKRTDRNTEAFF. The DNA of the CDR3 is TGCAGCGTTGAACCTAAAAGGACAGACAGGAACACTGAAGCTTTCTTT.

This clonotype was recorded at least ten times. This chain joins TRBV12-3 or TRBV12-4 and TRBJ1-1; D remains ambiguous. The CDR3 sequence is 14 residues long. V shed 6 bases and J shed 0 bases, with 11 bases lying between them. CDR3 amino acids: CASRYHGMNTEAFF. In nucleotides, the CDR3 is TGTGCCAGCAGGTACCACGGCATGAACACTGAAGCTTTCTTT.

The gene calls are TRBV25-1 and TRBJ1-5, with D unclear. This CDR3 spans 10 amino acids. Trimming left V 9 bases short and J 3 bases short, with 3 bases between. Germline lookup yields CDR1 MGHDK and CDR2 SYGVNS. The CDR3 DNA reads as TGTGCCAGTCTCAATCAGCCCCAGCATTTT. It specifies CASLNQPQHF.

This clonotype was seen repeatedly, ten times or more. The chain recombines TRBV7-9 with TRBJ2-3; weak D call: TRBD2 (5 bases). The V and J ends lost 1 base and 0 bases respectively, with 8 bases between them. Germline V lookup: CDR1 SEHNR, CDR2 FQNEAQ (reference sequence). The CDR3 length is 15 residues. CDR3 sequence: CASSLGRRSTDTQYF. Written as DNA, the CDR3 is TGTGCCAGCAGCTTAGGAAGGAGGAGCACAGATACGCAGTATTTT.

J is TRBJ1-5 and V is TRBV20-1; 9 nucleotides line up with TRBD1. V was pared by 6 bases and J by 6 bases, with 12 bases of the junction left unmatched. Germline V lookup: CDR1 DFQATT, CDR2 SNEGSKA (reference sequence). CDR3 length: 15 amino acids. The CDR3 loop reads CSARNGQGMGQPQHF. CDR3 coding DNA: TGCAGTGCCCGTAACGGACAGGGGATGGGTCAGCCCCAGCATTTT.

This sequence joins TRBV6-6 and TRBJ1-1; D unclear. Trimming took 0 bases from V and 8 from J, leaving 10 bases between them. In germline, CDR1 is MNHNY, CDR2 SVGAGI (reference sequence). This CDR3 is 13 amino acids long. CDR3 amino acids: CASSYSSYSEAFF. Written as DNA, the CDR3 is TGTGCCAGCAGTTACTCGAGTTACAGCGAAGCTTTCTTT.

This clonotype was counted only a few times. The chain has TRBV20-1 and TRBJ2-1; 9 positions agree with TRBD2. Germline loops: CDR1 DFQATT, CDR2 SNEGSKA (reference sequence). The junction had 14 bases not matched to a gene; V was cut back by 4 bases and J by 7 bases. This CDR3 is 16 amino acids long. CDR3 loop: CSANPRSAGGKNEQFF. In DNA form, the CDR3 reads TGCAGTGCTAACCCCCGGTCGGCGGGGGGGAAAAATGAGCAGTTCTTC.

This clonotype came up a few times. The chain employs TRBV20-1 and TRBJ2-2; 7 bases align to TRBD1. With V trimmed by 4 bases and J by 2 bases, 7 bases remained unmatched. Germline V gene data show CDR1 as DFQATT and CDR2 as SNEGSKA (reference sequence). The CDR3 contains 15 residues. DNA for the CDR3: TGCAGTGCTATCGCCGGGACAGCCAACACCGGGGAGCTGTTTTTT. It translates to CSAIAGTANTGELFF.

This clonotype was seen only a few times. The rearrangement links TRBV20-1 to TRBJ2-1, with TRBD2 matching over 7 bases. CDR1 is DFQATT, CDR2 SNEGSKA, per germline (reference sequence). This CDR3 has 16 amino acids. Unmatched junction bases numbered 9, after V lost 3 bases and J lost 1 base. CDR3 nucleotides: TGCAGTGCTAGGATTGGGCGGGGGAATTCCTACAATGAGCAGTTCTTC. This translates into CSARIGRGNSYNEQFF.

In this sample, this clonotype turned up many times. The rearrangement uses TRBV3-1 and TRBJ2-1; D might be TRBD2 (7 bases). The CDR3 spans 17 residues. Trimming removed 0 bases from V and 2 bases from J, with 14 bases in between. Looked up from germline, CDR1 is LGHDT and CDR2 is YNNKEL (reference sequence). The CDR3 spells CASSQDSGGAAYNEQFF. The CDR3 nucleotides read TGTGCCAGCAGCCAAGATAGTGGGGGGGCGGCCTACAATGAGCAGTTCTTC.

The rearrangement links TRBV10-3 to TRBJ1-2; 7 nucleotides line up with TRBD1. Germline trimming cut 3 bases from V and 2 bases from J; bases unmatched to any gene: 0. Germline loops: CDR1 ENHRY, CDR2 SYGVKD. The CDR3 loop spans 13 amino acids. In DNA form, the CDR3 reads TGTGCCATCAGTGAACAGGGGAACTATGGCTACACCTTC. It is translated as CAISEQGNYGYTF.

In its sample, this clonotype was seen a few times. Here the CDR3 DNA reads TGCGCCAGCAGCTTTCAGGGGGCGCCGAAGCAAAAACTGTTTTTT. Amino acid sequence: CASSFQGAPKQKLFF. This chain joins TRBV5-1 and TRBJ1-4; 8 nucleotides line up with TRBD1. This CDR3 has 15 residues. Unmatched junction bases numbered 9, after V lost 2 bases and J lost 9 bases. Germline V CDR1 and CDR2: SGHRS, YFSETQ.

The CDR3 here is CASSQEAGQRVYSSTDTQYF. The CDR3 nucleotides read TGCGCCAGCAGCCAAGAGGCAGGGCAGAGGGTGTACTCTAGCACAGATACGCAGTATTTT. The chain uses TRBV4-3 and TRBJ2-3, with D perhaps assigned TRBD1 or TRBD2 (5 bases each). The V gene lost 0 bases and the J gene lost 0 bases, with 22 bases spanning the gap. This CDR3 is built from 20 residues. The germline CDR1 and CDR2 sequences are LGHNA and YSLEER.

There are a few counts of this clonotype. The rearrangement joins TRBV27 to TRBJ2-7, with TRBD2 identical over 7 bases. The CDR3 sequence is 15 residues long. CDR1 and CDR2 (germline): MNHEY, SMNVEV (reference sequence). The trim removed 5 bases at V and 2 bases at J, leaving 9 bases unmatched. The CDR3 DNA reads TGTGCCAGCAGTCAGACTAGCAGTACCACCTACGAGCAGTACTTC. It codes for CASSQTSSTTYEQYF.

This clonotype came up many times. The genes are TRBV4-3 and TRBJ2-1; D ambiguous. The ends were cut back, 0 bases at V and 3 bases at J, with 15 bases in the middle. The CDR3 covers 17 residues. CDR1 LGHNA and CDR2 YSLEER come from the germline V gene. The DNA for the CDR3 is TGCGCCAGCAGCCAAGATCCCGACTCCGTATACTACAATGAGCAGTTCTTC. Amino acids: CASSQDPDSVYYNEQFF.

This clonotype was recorded at least ten times. The chain uses TRBV24-1 and TRBJ2-7, with D maybe TRBD1 (6 bases). Looked up from germline, CDR1 is KGHDR and CDR2 is SFDVKD. V gave up 7 bases and J gave up 5 bases, with 11 bases separating them. The CDR3 extends over 12 amino acids. The CDR3 region is CATSAAGDEQYF. CDR3 sequence (DNA): TGTGCCACCAGCGCGGCAGGGGACGAGCAGTACTTC.

The chain joins TRBV10-3 to TRBJ1-6; D remains unclear. From germline, CDR1 is ENHRY and CDR2 SYGVKD. Trimming cost V 3 bases and J 7 bases, with 7 bases left between them. CDR3 length: 13 amino acids. The CDR3 sequence: CAISERTNSPLHF. CDR3 nucleotides: TGTGCCATCAGTGAAAGGACCAATTCACCCCTCCACTTT.

This clonotype was seen many times. The rearrangement joins TRBV12-5 to TRBJ2-1; TRBD1 is a possible D gene (5 bases). CDR1 is LGHNT, CDR2 FRNRAP, per germline. V lost 5 bases and J lost 7, with 12 bases in between. The CDR3 is made up of 13 amino acids. As DNA, the CDR3 is TGTGCTAGTGGTGACCAGGGTGCGAATGAGCAGTTCTTC. Translation: CASGDQGANEQFF.

Only a few counts were recorded for this clonotype. V gene TRBV5-5 combines with J gene TRBJ2-3; 7 nucleotides agree with TRBD1. CDR3 size: 16 residues. The V gene's germline CDR1 is SGHKS and CDR2 YYEKEE (reference sequence). Trimming at V came to 4 bases and at J to 1 base, leaving 9 bases not matched to a gene. The CDR3: CASSPNRQGGTDTQYF. The CDR3 DNA sequence: TGTGCCAGCAGCCCCAACCGACAGGGAGGCACAGATACGCAGTATTTT.